Below, 7 T cell receptor beta chains from the same sample are listed, as sequenced in a study of T cell responses to AZD1222 COVID-19 vaccine. Here immunoSEQ multiplex PCR was the method, and the copy in TCRdb shows in-frame clones only, minus some. Seen here are about 45,000 clones, around three quarters observed once, and the top ten hold roughly 21%. The material was peripheral blood, obtained 28 days after the second dose of the MenACWY control vaccine. The receptors stem from an adult who received the MenACWY meningococcal vaccine as a control.

The table lists this clone with a few counts. The chain employs TRBV5-6 and TRBJ1-2; possibly TRBD1 for D (6 bases). Germline loops: CDR1 SGHDT, CDR2 YYEEEE. Trimming left V 6 bases short and J 6 bases short, with 15 bases between. This CDR3 spans 13 amino acids. The CDR3 here is CASTFGGHHGYTF. In DNA, the CDR3 is TGTGCCAGCACCTTCGGGGGGCATCATGGCTACACCTTC.

This clone was observed once. V is TRBV28 and J is TRBJ1-3; 7 bases are shared with TRBD1. This CDR3 is built from 16 residues. Germline CDR1 and CDR2: MDHEN and SYDVKM. Trimming cost V 8 bases and J 3 bases; bases outside gene matches: 13. The CDR3 DNA reads TGTGCCAGCTCCTCCCCGGACAGGCGGCATGGAAACACCATATATTTT. This gives the protein CASSSPDRRHGNTIYF.

The gene calls are TRBV28 and TRBJ1-1; 8 bases fit TRBD1. The germline gives CDR1 MDHEN, CDR2 SYDVKM. The trim removed 5 bases at V and 0 bases at J, leaving 2 bases unmatched. CDR3 size: 14 residues. The CDR3 region has the DNA TGTGCCAGCAGTCCAGGGGGCTTGAACACTGAAGCTTTCTTT. Its protein product is CASSPGGLNTEAFF.

CDR3 amino acids: CASSEFYRSSGNTIYF. In DNA, the CDR3 is TGTGCCAGCAGTGAGTTTTACCGGTCCTCTGGAAACACCATATATTTT. The rearrangement links TRBV6-1 to TRBJ1-3; no firm D call. CDR3 length: 16 amino acids. CDR1 MNHNS and CDR2 SASEGT come from the germline V gene. Trimming shortened V by 3 bases and J by 0 bases, and 12 bases separated the two germline ends.

V gene TRBV5-1 combines with J gene TRBJ2-1; the D is unclear. This CDR3 comprises 14 residues. Germline lookup yields CDR1 SGHRS and CDR2 YFSETQ. The germline V and J ends were trimmed by 4 bases and 9 bases, with 17 bases remaining between them. CDR3 amino acids: CASSPSTSEGEQFF. The CDR3, as DNA: TGCGCCAGCAGCCCGTCAACCTCGGAAGGTGAGCAGTTCTTC.

This rearrangement joins TRBV5-4 to TRBJ2-3; TRBD2 aligns across 8 bases. CDR1 is SGHNT, CDR2 YYREEE, per germline (reference sequence). With V trimmed by 4 bases and J by 1 base, 14 bases remained unmatched. The CDR3 length is 18 residues. DNA of the CDR3: TGTGCCAGCAGCCCGGGGGGGACCGGACTAGGGGGCACAGATACGCAGTATTTT. Its translation is CASSPGGTGLGGTDTQYF. The full variable domain, completed using reference TRBV5-4 and TRBJ2-3, is ETGVTQSPTHLIKTRGQQVTLRCSSQSGHNTVSWYQQALGQGPQFIFQYYREEENGRGNFPPRFSGLQFPNYSSELNVNALELDDSALYLCASSPGGTGLGGTDTQYFGPGTRLTVL.

V usage is TRBV6-2 or TRBV6-3 and J usage is TRBJ1-1, with D uncertain. The CDR3 runs to 12 residues. From germline, CDR1 is MNHEY and CDR2 SVGEGT. Trimming shortened V by 4 bases and J by 4 bases, and 7 bases separated the two germline ends. Written as DNA, the CDR3 is TGTGCCAGCAGTTCCTATAGCACTGAAGCTTTCTTT. The encoded protein is CASSSYSTEAFF.